The 17 T cell receptor beta chains given below trace back to one sample, sequenced in a study of radiotherapy plus CTLA-4 blockade in lung cancer. Assay: immunoSEQ multiplex PCR; the TCRdb copy retains only in-frame clones and omits some. In the table there are about 59,000 clones, approximately 67% of which are singletons. The sequences come from peripheral blood, collected from a patient treated with radiotherapy plus ipilimumab. These receptors originate from a human donor with non-small cell lung cancer whose response to radiotherapy plus ipilimumab could not be evaluated.

This clone was counted only a few times. The chain employs TRBV6-1 and TRBJ1-2; no reliable D call. V lost 2 bases and J 0 bases, leaving 10 bases between the germline ends. The CDR3 totals 15 residues. The germline V gene has CDR1 MNHNS and CDR2 SASEGT. The CDR3 bases are TGTGCCAGCAGTGAATTTACAGCCTCTAACTATGGCTACACCTTC. Its protein is CASSEFTASNYGYTF.

V gene TRBV4-1 combines with J gene TRBJ2-2; a possible D gene is TRBD2 (5 bases). Germline-derived CDR1 and CDR2 are MGHRA and YSYEKL. The CDR3 has 16 residues. Trimming took off 6 bases at V and 4 bases at J, with 18 bases between the two ends. This CDR3 reads CASSQITGTGTGELFF. In DNA, the CDR3 is TGCGCCAGCAGTCAAATAACGGGAACGGGCACCGGGGAGCTGTTTTTT.

The rearrangement uses TRBV4-2 and TRBJ1-4; no definite D call. Germline CDR1 is LGHNA and CDR2 is YNFKEQ. The length of the CDR3 is 15 residues. Trimming pared 4 bases from V and 7 bases from J, leaving 16 bases between. CDR3 sequence (DNA): TGTGCCAGCAGCCCCTCGCGCGAATACGGTGAAAAACTGTTTTTT. The encoded protein is CASSPSREYGEKLFF.

This clone has just a few counts. The chain uses TRBV6-1 and TRBJ2-3; tentatively, D is TRBD2 (5 bases). V lost 6 bases and J 4 bases, leaving 11 bases between the germline ends. CDR1 and CDR2 (germline): MNHNS, SASEGT. The CDR3 contains 13 residues. The CDR3: CASRLGTADTQYF. CDR3 nucleotide sequence: TGTGCCAGCAGACTAGGTACGGCAGATACGCAGTATTTT.

V is TRBV5-8 and J is TRBJ1-5; tentatively, D is TRBD1 (5 bases). The length of the CDR3 is 14 residues. Trimming cost V 7 bases and J 0 bases, with 11 bases left between them. Germline CDR1 and CDR2: SGHTS and YDEGEE. The CDR3 loop reads CASCDSNSNQPQHF. DNA for the CDR3: TGTGCCAGCTGTGACAGTAATAGCAATCAGCCCCAGCATTTT.

The chain combines TRBV2 with TRBJ1-1; 7 bases match TRBD1. The CDR3 extends over 14 amino acids. V shed 4 bases and J 3 bases; nucleotides not matched to a gene: 5. Germline V gene lookup returns CDR1 SNHLY and CDR2 FYNNEI. CDR3 sequence: CASSATGWDTEAFF. The CDR3 DNA follows: TGTGCCAGCAGTGCGACAGGGTGGGACACTGAAGCTTTCTTT.

The rearrangement links TRBV9 to TRBJ1-6; D is undetermined. The germline gives CDR1 SGDLS, CDR2 YYNGEE. The V gene lost 0 bases and the J gene lost 7 bases, with 5 bases spanning the gap. This CDR3 has 13 residues. CDR3 coding DNA: TGTGCCAGCAGCGTAGATGGCAATTCACCCCTCCACTTT. It translates to CASSVDGNSPLHF.

The rearrangement links TRBV4-2 to TRBJ1-4, with 9 positions matching TRBD1. This CDR3 spans 15 amino acids. V shed 0 bases, J shed 5 bases, and the junction held 1 base outside the gene matches. The germline V gene encodes CDR1 LGHNA and CDR2 YNFKEQ. CDR3 nucleotide sequence: TGTGCCAGCAGCCAAGAAGGGACAGGGAATGAAAAACTGTTTTTT. It specifies CASSQEGTGNEKLFF.

As for this clone: An end of the junction differs from the germline gene, which may be a read error. The chain couples TRBV6-6 to TRBJ1-3; TRBD1 aligns across 9 bases. Germline assignment: CDR1 MNHNY and CDR2 SVGAGI (reference sequence). This CDR3 has 16 residues. The CDR3 DNA is TGTGCCGGCAGTAAACTACAGGGGGCAGCTGGAAACACCATATATTTT. It specifies CAGSKLQGAAGNTIYF.

On this clone itself: Since the CDR3 does not end with the conserved phenylalanine or tryptophan, this likely comes from a read error. The rearrangement uses TRBV7-9 and TRBJ1-2; no definite D call. The CDR3 spans 14 residues. Germline CDR1 is SEHNR and CDR2 is FQNEAQ (reference sequence). The ends were cut back, 0 bases at V and 2 bases at J, with 7 bases in the middle. The CDR3 sequence: CASSLAVPNYGYTL. CDR3 DNA sequence: TGTGCCAGCAGCTTAGCGGTCCCCAACTATGGCTACACCCTC.

J is TRBJ2-5 and V is TRBV18; 12 nucleotides agree with TRBD1. The CDR3 extends over 15 amino acids. The trim removed 3 bases at V and 5 bases at J, leaving 4 bases unmatched. Germline V gene data show CDR1 as KGHSH and CDR2 as LQKENI. The CDR3: CASSPGQGARETQYF. For the CDR3, the DNA is TGTGCCAGCTCACCGGGACAGGGGGCTAGGGAGACCCAGTACTTC.

CDR3 in DNA: TGTGCCAGCAGCTTAACCGAGTCTAACACTGAAGCTTTCTTT. This translates into CASSLTESNTEAFF. The rearrangement links TRBV7-9 to TRBJ1-1; D uncertain. V was trimmed by 2 bases and J by 2 bases, leaving 9 bases between them. The germline V gene encodes CDR1 SEHNR and CDR2 FQNEAQ (reference sequence). This CDR3 is 14 amino acids long. The variable domain in full, completed from reference TRBV7-9 and TRBJ1-1, reads DTGVSQNPRHKITKRGQNVTFRCDPISEHNRLYWYRQTLGQGPEFLTYFQNEAQLEKSRLLSDRFSAERPKGSFSTLEIQRTEQGDSAMYLCASSLTESNTEAFFGQGTRLTVV.

A few counts support this clone. The genes are TRBV7-2 and TRBJ2-3, with a weak D call TRBD2 (6 bases). Trimming removed 1 base at V and 0 bases at J, with 8 bases between. Germline V lookup: CDR1 SGHTA, CDR2 FQGNSA. This CDR3 contains 15 residues. The CDR3 protein is CASSLVSGSTDTQYF. As DNA, the CDR3 is TGTGCCAGCAGCTTAGTAAGCGGGAGCACAGATACGCAGTATTTT.

The J gene is TRBJ1-4, the V gene TRBV7-9; 11 nucleotides align to TRBD1. Germline-derived CDR1 and CDR2 are SEHNR and FQNEAQ (reference sequence). J gave up 8 bases and V 10 bases, and 6 bases lay outside the gene matches. CDR3 length: 13 amino acids. CDR3 sequence: CATWDRGKEKLFF. The CDR3 DNA reads TGTGCCACCTGGGACAGGGGGAAAGAAAAACTGTTTTTT.

In DNA form, the CDR3 reads TGTGCCAGCAGTGACCGACTAGCGGGAGAAGGGGATACGCAGTATTTT. Protein sequence: CASSDRLAGEGDTQYF. The chain carries TRBV6-1 and TRBJ2-3; 12 bases align to TRBD2. The CDR3 has 16 amino acids. In germline, CDR1 is MNHNS, CDR2 SASEGT. J gave up 6 bases and V 3 bases, and 7 bases lay outside the gene matches.

V and J are TRBV19 and TRBJ1-5; 7 positions match TRBD1. V was pared by 1 base and J by 2 bases, with 5 bases of the junction left unmatched. The CDR3 extends over 16 amino acids. Looked up from germline, CDR1 is LNHDA and CDR2 is SQIVND (reference sequence). The CDR3 DNA follows: TGTGCCAGTAGTATAGTCCGAACAGGGGGCAATCAGCCCCAGCATTTT. Its protein is CASSIVRTGGNQPQHF.

The genes are TRBV5-5 and TRBJ2-1, with a tentative D call TRBD1 (5 bases). V gave up 0 bases and J gave up 6 bases, with 10 bases separating them. Germline V gene sequence: CDR1 SGHKS, CDR2 YYEKEE (reference sequence). This CDR3 region has 14 residues. The CDR3 reads CASSLGAGSNEQFF. CDR3 in DNA: TGTGCCAGCAGCTTGGGGGCAGGGTCCAATGAGCAGTTCTTC.